The 21 T cell receptor beta chains below all came from one sample that was sequenced in a study of shared clonotypes between healthy human individuals. Clones were sequenced by immunoSEQ multiplex PCR, and TCRdb holds only the in-frame ones, with some missing. The sample lists around 700,000 clones; 55% to 75% were seen once. Sequenced material: memory CD4+ T cells sorted from blood. As for subset: CD45RA-negative fraction. The receptors were gathered from a woman in her twenties or thirties in good health.

This clone was observed a single time. This sequence joins TRBV6-1 and TRBJ1-2; tentatively, D is TRBD1 (5 bases). The CDR3 extends over 14 amino acids. Between the trimmed V and J ends, which lost 1 base and 6 bases, there was a span of 12 bases. Germline V lookup: CDR1 MNHNS, CDR2 SASEGT. DNA of the CDR3: TGTGCCAGCAGTGAAGTTGCCAGGGCCAATGGCTACACCTTC. As protein: CASSEVARANGYTF.

This clone was detected a few times. The CDR3 DNA sequence: TGTGCCATCGGCCCCGGTGAACACACTGAAGCTTTCTTT. It yields the protein CAIGPGEHTEAFF. The chain couples TRBV10-3 to TRBJ1-1; D is unresolved. The CDR3 covers 13 residues. V was shortened by 8 bases and J by 3 bases, with 13 bases between the two germline ends. From germline, CDR1 is ENHRY and CDR2 SYGVKD.

The chain joins TRBV4-1 to TRBJ1-3; TRBD1 might be the D (6 bases). The CDR3 length is 16 residues. Germline loops: CDR1 MGHRA, CDR2 YSYEKL. V was pared by 3 bases and J by 5 bases, with 17 bases between. The CDR3 DNA is TGCGCCAGCAGCCAGCCGGTTGGGGGCAACAGAAACACCATATATTTT. Its translation: CASSQPVGGNRNTIYF.

The chain uses TRBV19 and TRBJ2-3; D might be TRBD1 (7 bases). Germline CDR1 and CDR2: LNHDA and SQIVND (reference sequence). V lost 3 bases, J lost 5 bases, and 15 bases lay in between. The CDR3 is 15 amino acids. The CDR3 DNA reads TGTGCCAGTAGTATGACCAGACAGGGAGGAGATACGCAGTATTTT. This codes for CASSMTRQGGDTQYF.

This clone has just one count. V and J are TRBV18 and TRBJ2-6; no clear D. Trimming took off 3 bases at V and 0 bases at J, with 6 bases between the two ends. This CDR3 spans 15 amino acids. Germline-derived CDR1 and CDR2 are KGHSH and LQKENI. The CDR3 loop is CASSPGVSGANVLTF. CDR3 in DNA: TGTGCCAGCTCACCCGGTGTCTCTGGGGCCAACGTCCTGACTTTC.

In this sample, this clone turned up a few times. The V gene is TRBV19, the J gene TRBJ2-1; D is ambiguous. The germline V gene has CDR1 LNHDA and CDR2 SQIVND (reference sequence). Trimming shortened V by 4 bases and J by 0 bases, and 4 bases separated the two germline ends. CDR3 length equals 13 residues. CDR3 sequence: CASSTSSYNEQFF. CDR3 bases: TGTGCCAGTAGTACGAGCTCCTACAATGAGCAGTTCTTC. Together with reference TRBV19 and TRBJ2-1, the CDR3 gives the full variable domain: DGGITQSPKYLFRKEGQNVTLSCEQNLNHDAMYWYRQDPGQGLRLIYYSQIVNDFQKGDIAEGYSVSREKKESFPLTVTSAQKNPTAFYLCASSTSSYNEQFFGPGTRLTVL.

This rearrangement joins TRBV28 to TRBJ2-7; TRBD2 is a possible D gene (6 bases). The CDR3 spans 15 residues. V dropped 6 bases and J dropped 0 bases, with 15 bases sitting between them. The germline V gene has CDR1 MDHEN and CDR2 SYDVKM. Written as DNA, the CDR3 is TGTGCCAGCAGAACCGGGACTGTGAGCTCCTACGAGCAGTACTTC. Translated: CASRTGTVSSYEQYF.

V and J are TRBV7-2 and TRBJ1-1, with D unresolved. The CDR3 has 14 amino acids. The germline V gene encodes CDR1 SGHTA and CDR2 FQGNSA. The V end lost 2 bases, the J end lost 1 base, and 8 bases lay between the germline ends. The chain's CDR3 is CASSLSARNTEAFF. CDR3 coding DNA: TGTGCCAGCAGCTTATCGGCCAGGAACACTGAAGCTTTCTTT.

This chain joins TRBV5-1 and TRBJ2-1; D unresolved. CDR1 SGHRS and CDR2 YFSETQ come from the germline V gene. The ends were cut back, 2 bases at V and 1 base at J, with 10 bases in the middle. This CDR3 comprises 15 residues. The CDR3 DNA is TGCGCCAGCAGCTTTTCCAGCGAGTCCTACAATGAGCAGTTCTTC. Its protein is CASSFSSESYNEQFF. Looking up the rest from reference TRBV5-1 and TRBJ2-1 gives the full variable domain: KAGVTQTPRYLIKTRGQQVTLSCSPISGHRSVSWYQQTPGQGLQFLFEYFSETQRNKGNFPGRFSGRQFSNSRSEMNVSTLELGDSALYLCASSFSSESYNEQFFGPGTRLTVL.

The V gene is TRBV2, the J gene TRBJ1-2; unclear D gene. The CDR3 covers 11 residues. Germline V lookup: CDR1 SNHLY, CDR2 FYNNEI. The germline V and J ends were trimmed by 3 bases and 7 bases, with 6 bases remaining between them. DNA of the CDR3: TGTGCCAGCAGTGACTACGGTGGCTACACCTTC. Its translation: CASSDYGGYTF.

V gene TRBV6-5 combines with J gene TRBJ2-4; D might be TRBD2 (7 bases). This CDR3 spans 16 amino acids. Germline values: CDR1 MNHEY, CDR2 SVGAGI. The germline V and J ends were trimmed by 4 bases and 1 base, with 14 bases remaining between them. The CDR3 DNA sequence: TGTGCCAGCAGTTGGAACAGGGAGGGTGCCAAAAACATTCAGTACTTC. Translation: CASSWNREGAKNIQYF.

V gene TRBV4-1 combines with J gene TRBJ2-7, with D unresolved. V was clipped by 1 base and J by 1 base, with 14 bases between them. This CDR3 is 16 amino acids long. Per germline, CDR1 MGHRA and CDR2 YSYEKL. CDR3 loop: CASSQVLGLWSYEQYF. The CDR3 nucleotides are TGCGCCAGCAGCCAAGTTCTAGGGCTTTGGTCCTACGAGCAGTACTTC.

J is TRBJ1-1 and V is TRBV28; D is unclear. This CDR3 has 12 residues. CDR1 MDHEN and CDR2 SYDVKM come from the germline V gene. The V end was cut by 5 bases, the J end by 5 bases, with 9 bases between. DNA for the CDR3: TGTGCCAGCAGTAATCGGTGGACTGAAGCTTTCTTT. As protein: CASSNRWTEAFF. The complete variable domain, with remaining parts taken from reference TRBV28 and TRBJ1-1, reads DVKVTQSSRYLVKRTGEKVFLECVQDMDHENMFWYRQDPGLGLRLIYFSYDVKMKEKGDIPEGYSVSREKKERFSLILESASTNQTSMYLCASSNRWTEAFFGQGTRLTVV.

The V call is TRBV19, the J call TRBJ1-2; 9 nucleotides align to TRBD1. Trimming took 6 bases from V and 4 from J; bases not matched to a gene: 3. The V gene's germline CDR1 is LNHDA and CDR2 SQIVND (reference sequence). The CDR3 runs 13 residues. The CDR3 coding sequence is TGTGCCAGTAGAGGGACAGGGAGCTATGGCTACACCTTC. As protein: CASRGTGSYGYTF.

This chain links TRBV19 with TRBJ1-2, with D hard to call. V gave up 5 bases and J gave up 3 bases, with 10 bases separating them. The CDR3 spans 13 residues. CDR1 is LNHDA and CDR2 is SQIVND in the germline V gene (reference sequence). The CDR3 bases are TGTGCCAGTAGTGGAATATCCTACTATGGCTACACCTTC. Encoded protein: CASSGISYYGYTF.

J is TRBJ2-7 and V is TRBV27; either TRBD1 or TRBD2 may fit D (5 bases each). The CDR3 spans 17 residues. CDR1 is MNHEY and CDR2 is SMNVEV in the germline V gene (reference sequence). V lost 1 base and J lost 3, with 19 bases in between. This CDR3 is CASSLFGGRATIYEQYF. CDR3 sequence (DNA): TGTGCCAGCAGTTTATTTGGGGGACGGGCCACCATCTACGAGCAGTACTTC.

The J gene is TRBJ1-4, the V gene TRBV4-2; D might be TRBD1 (5 bases). Germline CDR1 reads LGHNA; CDR2 reads YNFKEQ. This CDR3 contains 16 residues. The V and J ends lost 1 base and 3 bases respectively, with 12 bases between them. The DNA of the CDR3 is TGTGCCAGCAGCCAAGCGACCGGGACGGCTAATGAAAAACTGTTTTTT. Amino acids: CASSQATGTANEKLFF.

Notes on this clone: The sample holds other DNA sequences that translate to the same CDR3. The chain is built from TRBV5-1 and TRBJ2-5; TRBD2 matches at 9 bases. V lost 4 bases, J lost 0 bases, and 1 base stayed unmatched. This CDR3 comprises 14 residues. The V gene's germline CDR1 is SGHRS and CDR2 YFSETQ. CDR3 in DNA: TGCGCCAGCAGCCCTAGCGGGGACCAAGAGACCCAGTACTTC. Translated: CASSPSGDQETQYF.

The chain recombines TRBV4-2 with TRBJ2-6; a possible D gene is TRBD2 (6 bases). CDR1 and CDR2 (germline): LGHNA, YNFKEQ. The CDR3 is made up of 17 amino acids. V was cut by 4 bases and J by 3 bases, with 16 bases left in between. This chain's CDR3 is CASSPGLLKGGANVLTF. CDR3 sequence (DNA): TGTGCCAGCAGCCCGGGACTCCTAAAGGGTGGGGCCAACGTCCTGACTTTC.

This clone was seen a handful of times. V usage is TRBV28 and J usage is TRBJ1-2; D uncertain. This CDR3 is 13 amino acids long. The germline CDR1 and CDR2 sequences are MDHEN and SYDVKM. With 3 bases removed from V and 3 bases from J, the gap between germline ends came to 8 bases. CDR3 nucleotides: TGTGCCAGCAGTTTGGGAACCTACTATGGCTACACCTTC. It translates to CASSLGTYYGYTF.

V gene TRBV7-2 combines with J gene TRBJ2-3; weak D call: TRBD1 (6 bases). The CDR3 has 13 amino acids. The ends were cut back, 5 bases at V and 6 bases at J, with 12 bases in the middle. In germline, CDR1 is SGHTA, CDR2 FQGNSA. The CDR3 here is CASSAGTSDTQYF. The DNA for the CDR3 is TGTGCCAGCAGCGCCGGGACATCCGATACGCAGTATTTT.